A selection of T cell receptor beta chains follows, all from one sample in a study of blood T cell repertoires in COVID-19. Clones were read by immunoSEQ multiplex PCR, and TCRdb kept only the in-frame ones, dropping some. The sample records some 290,000 clones, approximately 90% being singletons. Sequences were obtained from PBMCs or T cells enriched from blood (not recorded which). Receptor source: a woman aged 40 to 49 with acute COVID-19. CDR3s include the opening cysteine and the closing phenylalanine or tryptophan. The order of the fields is clone size, J gene, V gene, CDR3 length, D gene, CDR3 protein, CDR3 DNA. The D gene is left open where the match is weak. Clone sizes are given selectively: once, few, many, or a class where the clone is expanded.

size: once
J: TRBJ2-3
V: TRBV24-1
length: 13
D: -
CDR3: CATSEVLTDTQYF
DNA: TGTGCCACCAGTGAGGTACTCACAGATACGCAGTATTTT

size: -
J: TRBJ2-1
V: TRBV2
length: 15
D: TRBD2
CDR3: CASSVTSGRYNEQFF
DNA: TGTGCCAGCAGTGTAACTAGCGGGAGATACAATGAGCAGTTCTTC

size: -
J: TRBJ2-1
V: TRBV2
length: 12
D: -
CDR3: CASSNDFNEQFF
DNA: TGTGCCAGCAGTAATGACTTCAATGAGCAGTTCTTC

size: -
J: TRBJ2-1
V: TRBV7-2
length: 14
D: TRBD2
CDR3: CASSLDQRGNEQFF
DNA: TGTGCCAGCAGCTTAGATCAGCGGGGTAATGAGCAGTTCTTC

size: once
J: TRBJ1-2
V: TRBV6-5
length: 14
D: TRBD1
CDR3: CASRRDRGQSGYTF
DNA: TGTGCCAGCAGGCGAGACAGGGGGCAAAGTGGCTACACCTTC

size: -
J: TRBJ2-5
V: TRBV6-5
length: 14
D: TRBD1
CDR3: CASRDRAPRETQYF
DNA: TGTGCCAGCAGGGACAGGGCCCCGAGGGAGACCCAGTACTTC

size: -
J: TRBJ1-5
V: TRBV12-3/TRBV12-4
length: 12
D: -
CDR3: CASSPSNQPQHF
DNA: TGTGCCAGCAGTCCGAGCAATCAGCCCCAGCATTTT

size: -
J: TRBJ2-7
V: TRBV3-1/TRBV3-2
length: 16
D: TRBD1
CDR3: CASSRPGQGAVREQYF
DNA: TGTGCCAGCAGCCGCCCGGGACAGGGGGCAGTACGAGAGCAGTACTTC

size: -
J: TRBJ2-7
V: TRBV11-2
length: 14
D: TRBD1
CDR3: CASSLTGVSYEQYF
DNA: TGTGCCAGCAGCTTGACAGGGGTCTCCTACGAGCAGTACTTC

size: -
J: TRBJ2-1
V: TRBV30
length: 15
D: -
CDR3: CAWRVPGGTYNEQFF
DNA: TGTGCCTGGAGGGTCCCCGGCGGTACCTACAATGAGCAGTTCTTC

size: -
J: TRBJ1-2
V: TRBV7-2
length: 15
D: -
CDR3: CASSSPGETRYGYTF
DNA: TGTGCCAGCAGTTCTCCGGGGGAGACCCGCTATGGCTACACCTTC

size: -
J: TRBJ2-2
V: TRBV5-1
length: 16
D: TRBD2
CDR3: CASSLESGGATGELFF
DNA: TGCGCCAGCAGCTTGGAAAGCGGGGGTGCCACCGGGGAGCTGTTTTTT

size: -
J: TRBJ2-1
V: TRBV9
length: 15
D: TRBD2
CDR3: CASSVISGGASEQFF
DNA: TGTGCCAGCAGCGTAATCAGCGGGGGGGCCAGTGAGCAGTTCTTC

size: -
J: TRBJ1-5
V: TRBV7-2
length: 15
D: -
CDR3: CASSLGASSNQPQHF
DNA: TGTGCCAGCAGCCTGGGGGCGTCGAGCAATCAGCCCCAGCATTTT

size: -
J: TRBJ2-2
V: TRBV27
length: 15
D: -
CDR3: CASSLTGAGSGELFF
DNA: TGTGCCAGCAGTCTAACAGGTGCCGGCAGCGGGGAGCTGTTTTTT

size: few
J: TRBJ1-6
V: TRBV11-2
length: 15
D: TRBD1
CDR3: CASSSPGQINSPLHF
DNA: TGTGCCAGCAGCTCCCCGGGACAGATTAATTCACCCCTCCACTTT

size: -
J: TRBJ2-7
V: TRBV4-2
length: 16
D: TRBD1
CDR3: CASSQTPGTGLAEQYF
DNA: TGTGCCAGCAGCCAAACCCCCGGGACAGGGTTGGCCGAGCAGTACTTC

size: few
J: TRBJ1-5
V: TRBV2
length: 14
D: -
CDR3: CASSQNLGNQPQHF
DNA: TGTGCCAGCAGCCAAAATCTAGGCAATCAGCCCCAGCATTTT

size: -
J: TRBJ2-2
V: TRBV6-2/TRBV6-3
length: 16
D: -
CDR3: CASSFPGGLNTGELFF
DNA: TGTGCCAGCAGTTTCCCCGGGGGGCTGAACACCGGGGAGCTGTTTTTT

size: -
J: TRBJ1-2
V: TRBV19
length: 15
D: -
CDR3: CASSFQPGANYGYTF
DNA: TGTGCCAGTAGTTTCCAGCCCGGGGCTAACTATGGCTACACCTTC

size: -
J: TRBJ2-3
V: TRBV9
length: 16
D: TRBD1
CDR3: CASSTTGSGHTDTQYF
DNA: TGTGCCAGCAGCACGACAGGGAGTGGGCACACAGATACGCAGTATTTT

size: once
J: TRBJ2-7
V: TRBV6-5
length: 15
D: TRBD1
CDR3: CASRQPGQGVYEQYF
DNA: TGTGCCAGCAGACAACCGGGACAGGGAGTCTACGAGCAGTACTTC

size: -
J: TRBJ2-1
V: TRBV9
length: 16
D: TRBD2
CDR3: CASSANEREGPDEQFF
DNA: TGTGCCAGCAGCGCCAACGAGCGGGAGGGCCCGGATGAGCAGTTCTTC

size: -
J: TRBJ1-1
V: TRBV12-5
length: 13
D: -
CDR3: CASGTRERGEAFF
DNA: TGTGCTAGTGGCACACGAGAACGAGGTGAAGCTTTCTTT

size: -
J: TRBJ1-2
V: TRBV4-3
length: 14
D: -
CDR3: CASSQVAGDYGYTF
DNA: TGCGCCAGCAGCCAAGTAGCAGGGGACTATGGCTACACCTTC

size: -
J: TRBJ1-5
V: TRBV5-1
length: 15
D: TRBD1
CDR3: CASSFTGQKDQPQHF
DNA: TGCGCCAGCAGCTTCACGGGACAGAAAGATCAGCCCCAGCATTTT